Below, one T cell receptor (beta chain) is given with its context. Its antigen remains unidentified. Profiling relied on immunoSEQ multiplex PCR, and the TCRdb table lists in-frame clones only, not all of them. The data contain about 190,000 clones, roughly 80% of them seen just once; the ten biggest clones take up about 2.8%. The approximately 120-subject validation cohort, separate from the roughly 700-subject first cohort, included the donors. This sample is part of a study of cytomegalovirus exposure and HLA in healthy donors. General study results and limits: CMV antigen specificity of three CMV-associated chains was confirmed in vitro.

Germline V gene data show CDR1 as MNHEY and CDR2 as SVGAGI. Trimming removed 10 bases at V and 4 bases at J, with 15 bases between. The CDR3 contains 13 residues. The sequenced material came from PBMCs. The chain combines TRBV6-5 with TRBJ2-3; TRBD1 might be the D (5 bases). The sequence was collected from a woman between 18 and 30 years old in good health and CMV-seropositive. The CDR3 is CATKGLGPDTQYF. CDR3 sequence (DNA): TGTGCCACCAAGGGGCTAGGCCCAGATACGCAGTATTTT.